This is a list of T cell receptor beta chains from one sample in a study of long-term antiretroviral therapy in people with HIV. Libraries were prepared by immunoSEQ multiplex PCR; TCRdb keeps only in-frame clonotypes and omits some of them. The sample gives around 27,000 clones, roughly 88% of which show up once; more than 6.5% is in the top ten. The material sequenced was unsorted PBMCs, taken 3 years after starting antiretroviral therapy. The receptors stem from a man between 40 and 49 years old with HIV. Both conserved end residues are part of each CDR3. The order of the fields is CDR3 DNA, CDR3 protein, J gene, V gene, clone size, D gene. The D gene is left open where the match is weak. Rows may omit the clone size; those that give it use once, few, many or a size class.

TGTGCCAGCAGCCCCGGGCTAGCGGGCTCCTACGAGCAGTACTTC	CASSPGLAGSYEQYF	TRBJ2-7	TRBV11-2	.	TRBD2
TGTGCCAGCAGTTTACGTACGGGGGGGATATCTAATGAGCAGTTCTTC	CASSLRTGGISNEQFF	TRBJ2-1	TRBV28	.	TRBD2
TGTGCCAGCAGCGGCCGGGACAACTCCTACGAGCAGTACTTC	CASSGRDNSYEQYF	TRBJ2-7	TRBV11-2	.	.
TGTGCCAGTAGTATACTAGCGGGAGGGGAGAATGAGCAGTTCTTC	CASSILAGGENEQFF	TRBJ2-1	TRBV19	.	TRBD2
TGTGCCAGCCGTGTGGGGGGCGAGCAGTACTTC	CASRVGGEQYF	TRBJ2-7	TRBV5-8	.	.
TGTGCCAGCAGCCCTGCCCAGTTCTATGGCTACACCTTC	CASSPAQFYGYTF	TRBJ1-2	TRBV7-9	.	.
TGTGCCAGCAGCTTGGGGGACAGGACCTATAATTCACCCCTCCACTTT	CASSLGDRTYNSPLHF	TRBJ1-6	TRBV5-6	.	TRBD1
TGCGCCAGCAGCTTGGAGCTCCTGAACACTGAAGCTTTCTTT	CASSLELLNTEAFF	TRBJ1-1	TRBV5-1	.	.
TGCGCCAGCAGCCAAGAGCGCACGGCAGGGTGGGATGAGCAGTTCTTC	CASSQERTAGWDEQFF	TRBJ2-1	TRBV4-1	.	.
TGTGCCAGTAGTATGGACATAAGTAACACTGAAGCTTTCTTT	CASSMDISNTEAFF	TRBJ1-1	TRBV19	.	.
TGTGCCAGCAGCTTAGAAGGTTATTACAATGAGCAGTTCTTC	CASSLEGYYNEQFF	TRBJ2-1	TRBV11-2	.	.
TGTGCCAGCAGCCCGACCGGGACCCAGACTTTTGGGTACTTC	CASSPTGTQTFGYF	TRBJ2-4	TRBV5-5	.	.
TGTGCCAGCAGCCCGGGGACTAGCGGGAGGGGTGGTACGCAGTATTTT	CASSPGTSGRGGTQYF	TRBJ2-3	TRBV11-3	.	TRBD2
TGTGCCATCAGTAGTGACAGAGAGTATGGCTACACCTTC	CAISSDREYGYTF	TRBJ1-2	TRBV10-3	.	.
TGTGCCAGCAGCGTAGATACCGGACAGGGGTTCACCGGGGAGCTGTTTTTT	CASSVDTGQGFTGELFF	TRBJ2-2	TRBV9	.	TRBD1
TGTGCCAGCAGCCAAGAGGGGTTGAGCTCCTACAATGAGCAGTTCTTC	CASSQEGLSSYNEQFF	TRBJ2-1	TRBV14	.	.
TGCGCCAGCAGCCAAGACGCGGGGATAAACTATGGCTACACCTTC	CASSQDAGINYGYTF	TRBJ1-2	TRBV4-1	.	.
TGTGCCAGCAGCTTGGAACAGGGGAGCACTGAAGCTTTCTTT	CASSLEQGSTEAFF	TRBJ1-1	TRBV5-5	.	TRBD1
TGTGCCAGCAGCTTAATAGGGCGGGCAGATACGCAGTATTTT	CASSLIGRADTQYF	TRBJ2-3	TRBV7-7	.	.
TGTGCCTGGAGTCAAGGTGGAAACACCATATATTTT	CAWSQGGNTIYF	TRBJ1-3	TRBV30	.	.
TGTGCCAGCACAGGGGGGACAGAGCGCTCTGGAAACACCATATATTTT	CASTGGTERSGNTIYF	TRBJ1-3	TRBV9	.	TRBD1
TGCGCCAGCAGCCAGGAACCGGGACTAGCGGGGGCCGATTACAATGAGCAGTTCTTC	CASSQEPGLAGADYNEQFF	TRBJ2-1	TRBV4-1	.	TRBD2
TGTGCCAGCAGTGATTATACGACAGGGGCCTATGGCTACACCTTC	CASSDYTTGAYGYTF	TRBJ1-2	TRBV6-1	.	TRBD1
TGCGCCAGCAGCTTGTCAACAGAACAAGAGACCCAGTACTTC	CASSLSTEQETQYF	TRBJ2-5	TRBV5-1	.	.
TGTGCCAGCAGCTTGGTTTCAACCACAGATACGCAGTATTTT	CASSLVSTTDTQYF	TRBJ2-3	TRBV5-5	.	.
TGTGCCAGCAGCTTGGTGGCCACTAATGAAAAACTGTTTTTT	CASSLVATNEKLFF	TRBJ1-4	TRBV5-6	.	.
TGCGCCAGCAGCCAAGACCGACAGAGAATGAACACTGAAGCTTTCTTT	CASSQDRQRMNTEAFF	TRBJ1-1	TRBV4-1	.	.
TGCGCCAGCAGCTTGGGTGGCACCGGGGAGCTGTTTTTT	CASSLGGTGELFF	TRBJ2-2	TRBV5-1	.	.
TGTGCCACCAGCGGAGACAGGGACAGGAATGAAAAACTGTTTTTT	CATSGDRDRNEKLFF	TRBJ1-4	TRBV15	.	TRBD1
TGTGCCAGCAGCCCGACCTCAGGGGGCTCTGGCTACACCTTC	CASSPTSGGSGYTF	TRBJ1-2	TRBV28	.	TRBD1
TGTGCCAGCAGCTTAATGGTTTCATCCGAGCAGTACTTC	CASSLMVSSEQYF	TRBJ2-7	TRBV11-2	.	.
TGTGCCAGAGGGGGACAGGGGTATGGCTACACCTTC	CARGGQGYGYTF	TRBJ1-2	TRBV6-1	few	TRBD1
TGTGCCAGTAGTTTTTGGCAGGGACCCCCCCCATTAATGAAGAAACTGTTTTTT	CASSFWQGPPPLMKKLFF	TRBJ1-4	TRBV19	once	.
TGCAGCGTTGTCCAGGGGGGGGCTGGTGGCTACACCTTC	CSVVQGGAGGYTF	TRBJ1-2	TRBV29-1	.	TRBD1
TGTGCTAGTGGTTTGGTACACGTGACAGGGACTTACAATGAGCAGTTCTTC	CASGLVHVTGTYNEQFF	TRBJ2-1	TRBV12-5	.	.
TGTGCCAGCAGCTCCCAACACCGGGACAGGGCCCATGGCTACACCTTC	CASSSQHRDRAHGYTF	TRBJ1-2	TRBV21-1	few	.
TGTGCCATCACGGAAAGGGACAGGGGAATAGACTATGGCTACACCTTC	CAITERDRGIDYGYTF	TRBJ1-2	TRBV10-3	.	TRBD1
TGTGCCAGCAGCCAAGGGGTTTCCTACAATGAGCAGTTCTTC	CASSQGVSYNEQFF	TRBJ2-1	TRBV13	.	.
TGCGCCAGCAGCCAAGGGACAGGGTACCAAGAGACCCAGTACTTC	CASSQGTGYQETQYF	TRBJ2-5	TRBV4-1	.	TRBD1
TGTGCCAGCAGTGGGCGCCGGGTTTACGAGCAGTACTTC	CASSGRRVYEQYF	TRBJ2-7	TRBV6-1	once	.
TGTGCCAGCAGGGTCCCCGGGACCCTGGACAATGAGCAGTTCTTC	CASRVPGTLDNEQFF	TRBJ2-1	TRBV28	.	.
TGTGCCAGCTCCCAAGGGAGCAGATCGGACGAGCAGTACTTC	CASSQGSRSDEQYF	TRBJ2-7	TRBV18	few	.
TGTGCCAGCAGCTTGTCTAGCATAGCGGGATTTGGTAAAGATACGCAGTATTTT	CASSLSSIAGFGKDTQYF	TRBJ2-3	TRBV7-9	.	TRBD2
TGCGCCAGCAGCTTGGACTACAATGAGCAGTTCTTC	CASSLDYNEQFF	TRBJ2-1	TRBV5-1	.	.
TGCGCCAGCAGCTTGGCCTCAGGGGCCCGGGAAAAACTGTTTTTT	CASSLASGAREKLFF	TRBJ1-4	TRBV5-1	.	.
TGTGCCAGCAGACGGGACAGGGTGAACACTGAAGCTTTCTTT	CASRRDRVNTEAFF	TRBJ1-1	TRBV5-4	once	TRBD1
TGTGCAAGTCGCTTAGTGGCCACGAACTATGGCTACACCTTC	CASRLVATNYGYTF	TRBJ1-2	TRBV12-2	.	.
TGTGCCAGCCGCCTGCCGGGACAGGGCCACGAGCAGTACTTC	CASRLPGQGHEQYF	TRBJ2-7	TRBV2	.	TRBD1
TGTGCCAGCAGCAGTAGCGGGAGTCTCTACGAGCAGTACTTC	CASSSSGSLYEQYF	TRBJ2-7	TRBV27	.	TRBD2
TGTGCCAGTGGACAGAGCTCCTACGAGCAGTACTTC	CASGQSSYEQYF	TRBJ2-7	TRBV2	.	.
TGTGCCATCAGTGACGTCGGGACAGCCCAAGAGACCCAGTACTTC	CAISDVGTAQETQYF	TRBJ2-5	TRBV10-3	.	TRBD1
TGTGCCAGCAGTCAAACGACAGGGTACTACAATGAGCAGTTCTTC	CASSQTTGYYNEQFF	TRBJ2-1	TRBV7-6	.	TRBD1
TGTGCCAGCAGTTACTCGACTTCTCGAGCCAAAAACATTCAGTACTTC	CASSYSTSRAKNIQYF	TRBJ2-4	TRBV6-5	once	.
TGTGCCAGCAGCGTAGCTCCAGGGGCATACGAGCAGTACTTC	CASSVAPGAYEQYF	TRBJ2-7	TRBV9	.	.
TGCGCCAGCAGCTCCCCGGACCGGAGGGATGGCTACACCTTC	CASSSPDRRDGYTF	TRBJ1-2	TRBV5-1	few	.